The sequence of this T cell receptor (beta chain) was determined in a study of blood T cell repertoires in COVID-19. After removal of 5 bases from V and 7 bases from J, the junction contained 11 bases not matched to a gene. Per germline, CDR1 MNHNY and CDR2 SVGAGI (reference sequence). CDR3 length: 16 residues. Authors' processing steps: Counts of nucleated cells, estimated from reference gene primer amplification, were obtained. The table came from immunoSEQ multiplex PCR; TCRdb's copy has only in-frame clones and leaves some out. The V and J calls and clone size are taken from that table; D and trimming were inferred from the DNA. Among some 240,000 clones listed, around 83% were seen once.

The receptor comes from a man aged 50 to 59 with active or convalescent COVID-19. The material sequenced was peripheral blood. The rearrangement joins TRBV6-6 to TRBJ1-5; 10 positions match TRBD1. The CDR3 nucleotides are TGTGCCAGCAGTCCCGGAACGGGACAGGGGTGGCAGCCCCAGCATTTT. It codes for CASSPGTGQGWQPQHF.